This entry lists 19 T cell receptor beta chains sequenced from one sample in a study of technical replicates of blood from a handful of donors. Sequenced by immunoSEQ multiplex PCR; TCRdb stores in-frame clones only, minus some. The sample has under 100,000 clones, roughly 94% seen once. Sequencing used T cells isolated from PBMCs. These receptors were collected from a human donor in good health.

This clone was counted once. The CDR3 region has the DNA TGTGCCAGTAGTACGACAGGGAGAACCGGGGAGCTGTTTTTT. Its translation is CASSTTGRTGELFF. The V call is TRBV19, the J call TRBJ2-2; 7 bases fit TRBD1. Germline V lookup: CDR1 LNHDA, CDR2 SQIVND (reference sequence). V lost 4 bases to trimming and J lost 5 bases; unmatched junction nucleotides: 4. This CDR3 is 14 amino acids long. Complete variable domain (other parts from reference TRBV19 and TRBJ2-2): DGGITQSPKYLFRKEGQNVTLSCEQNLNHDAMYWYRQDPGQGLRLIYYSQIVNDFQKGDIAEGYSVSREKKESFPLTVTSAQKNPTAFYLCASSTTGRTGELFFGEGSRLTVL.

V usage is TRBV2 and J usage is TRBJ2-2; 10 positions agree with TRBD2. The CDR3 consists of 13 residues. CDR1 SNHLY and CDR2 FYNNEI come from the germline V gene. V shed 10 bases and J 6 bases; nucleotides not matched to a gene: 5. The chain's CDR3 is CATGTSDAGELFF. The CDR3 DNA sequence: TGTGCCACTGGGACTAGCGACGCCGGGGAGCTGTTTTTT.

J is TRBJ1-2 and V is TRBV27; a possible D gene is TRBD1 (6 bases). V lost 6 bases, J lost 7 bases, and 15 bases lay in between. The CDR3 is 13 amino acids. Germline CDR1 is MNHEY and CDR2 is SMNVEV (reference sequence). The CDR3 region is CASRDGTNSGYTF. The CDR3, as DNA: TGTGCCAGCAGAGACGGGACAAATTCTGGCTACACCTTC.

The chain is built from TRBV7-6 and TRBJ2-7; D is perhaps TRBD2 (5 bases). CDR1 SGHVS and CDR2 FNYEAQ come from the germline V gene. V gave up 1 base and J gave up 4 bases, with 14 bases separating them. The CDR3 extends over 15 amino acids. CDR3 region: CASSLGPSRRYEQYF. For the CDR3, the DNA is TGTGCCAGCAGCTTAGGTCCCTCCCGGAGGTACGAGCAGTACTTC.

The rearrangement uses TRBV21-1 and TRBJ1-6; the table's D call, TRBD1, was not checked against the DNA. TRBV21-1 is a recognized pseudogene. The CDR3 loop spans 17 amino acids. The CDR3 DNA is TGTGCCAGCAGCAAAGGGTCTAGGGACAGTTCACATTCACCCCTCCACTTT. This sequence encodes CASSKGSRDSSHSPLHF.

The V and J genes are TRBV27 and TRBJ1-1; D possibly corresponds to TRBD1 (5 bases). CDR3 length: 13 amino acids. V was shortened by 0 bases and J by 3 bases, with 5 bases between the two germline ends. From germline, CDR1 is MNHEY and CDR2 SMNVEV (reference sequence). Here the CDR3 reads CASSLSRDTEAFF. CDR3 nucleotide sequence: TGTGCCAGCAGTTTATCCAGGGACACTGAAGCTTTCTTT.

V and J are TRBV6-6 and TRBJ2-3; 9 nucleotides match TRBD2. Germline CDR1 and CDR2: MNHNY and SVGAGI (reference sequence). The length of the CDR3 is 13 residues. V lost 7 bases to trimming and J lost 4 bases; unmatched junction nucleotides: 3. CDR3 nucleotides: TGTGCCAGCAATGCGGGGGGGGCAGATACGCAGTATTTT. Amino acids: CASNAGGADTQYF.

The chain carries TRBV6-1 and TRBJ1-5; TRBD1 matches 7 bases. The ends lost 5 bases at V and 5 bases at J; junction bases unmatched: 6. The CDR3 runs to 14 residues. Per the germline V gene, CDR1 is MNHNS and CDR2 is SASEGT. CDR3 residues: CASSTDREHQPQHF. The DNA for the CDR3 is TGTGCCAGCAGTACCGACAGGGAGCATCAGCCCCAGCATTTT.

The chain links TRBV5-1 to TRBJ1-1; no clear D. Germline V gives CDR1 SGHRS, CDR2 YFSETQ. CDR3 length: 15 residues. Trimming removed 0 bases at V and 0 bases at J, with 9 bases between. CDR3 loop: CASSLEVGMNTEAFF. CDR3 sequence (DNA): TGCGCCAGCAGCTTGGAGGTCGGGATGAACACTGAAGCTTTCTTT.

V and J are TRBV6-5 and TRBJ1-4; TRBD1 aligns across 7 bases. This CDR3 spans 16 amino acids. The ends lost 4 bases at V and 6 bases at J; junction bases unmatched: 11. Looked up from germline, CDR1 is MNHEY and CDR2 is SVGAGI. CDR3 in DNA: TGTGCCAGCAGTTCAAACCGGGACAGCCCCTATGAAAAACTGTTTTTT. Protein sequence: CASSSNRDSPYEKLFF.

The V call is TRBV5-1, the J call TRBJ2-5; possible D gene TRBD1, 7 bases. The J call is uncertain, as TRBJ2-7 better fits the DNA end. The CDR3 loop spans 15 amino acids. Germline values: CDR1 SGHRS, CDR2 YFSETQ. Here the CDR3 reads CASSFQGGPTYEQYF. The CDR3, as DNA: TGCGCCAGCAGCTTTCAGGGGGGACCTACCTACGAGCAGTACTTC.

V usage is TRBV14 and J usage is TRBJ1-4, with 9 bases fitting TRBD1. V lost 0 bases to trimming and J lost 5 bases; unmatched junction nucleotides: 7. The germline V gene encodes CDR1 SGHDN and CDR2 FVKESK. The CDR3 has 17 residues. CDR3 nucleotide sequence: TGTGCCAGCAGCCAAGAGCCGGGACAGGGAACCAATGAAAAACTGTTTTTT. Translation gives CASSQEPGQGTNEKLFF.

The V and J genes are TRBV11-2 and TRBJ1-1; D possibly corresponds to TRBD1 (6 bases). Trimming took 5 bases from V and 3 from J, leaving 13 bases between them. This CDR3 has 14 amino acids. Germline CDR1 and CDR2: SGHAT and FQNNGV. The CDR3 sequence: CASSPRGNDTEAFF. For the CDR3, the DNA is TGTGCCAGCAGCCCGAGGGGGAATGACACTGAAGCTTTCTTT.

This clone was recorded only once. CDR3 sequence (DNA): TGTGCCAGCAGCCACACAGGGGGGAACAATCAGCCCCAGCATTTT. It is translated as CASSHTGGNNQPQHF. V and J are TRBV7-8 and TRBJ1-5; 8 positions agree with TRBD1. The CDR3 has 15 amino acids. Germline values: CDR1 SGHVS, CDR2 FQNEAQ. J lost 3 bases, V lost 5 bases, and 6 bases had no gene match.

V gene TRBV29-1 combines with J gene TRBJ1-1; perhaps TRBD1 as D (6 bases). This CDR3 is 12 amino acids long. Trimming took 3 bases from V and 5 from J, leaving 10 bases between them. Germline CDR1 reads SQVTM; CDR2 reads ANQGSEA. CDR3 sequence reads: CSVDEGGTEAFF. CDR3 DNA: TGCAGCGTTGACGAAGGGGGAACTGAAGCTTTCTTT.

V gene TRBV5-1 combines with J gene TRBJ2-4; TRBD1 is a possible D gene (6 bases). This CDR3 has 14 residues. Between the trimmed V and J ends, which lost 0 bases and 4 bases, there was a span of 8 bases. Looked up from germline, CDR1 is SGHRS and CDR2 is YFSETQ. CDR3 nucleotides: TGCGCCAGCAGCTTGGAAGGGACAAAAAACATTCAGTACTTC. Residues: CASSLEGTKNIQYF.

The chain combines TRBV27 with TRBJ2-5; D unresolved. Trimming left V 1 base short and J 4 bases short, with 19 bases between. This CDR3 has 17 amino acids. Germline CDR1 reads MNHEY; CDR2 reads SMNVEV (reference sequence). Here the CDR3 reads CASSLFGGYAVRETQYF. As DNA, the CDR3 is TGTGCCAGCAGTTTATTTGGCGGATATGCTGTGAGAGAGACCCAGTACTTC.

V and J are TRBV18 and TRBJ1-2, with a tentative D call TRBD1 (5 bases). Trimming took off 2 bases at V and 2 bases at J, with 9 bases between the two ends. This CDR3 has 14 amino acids. The germline V gene encodes CDR1 KGHSH and CDR2 LQKENI. The CDR3 is CASSPGASNYGYTF. The CDR3 DNA follows: TGTGCCAGCTCACCAGGGGCATCAAACTATGGCTACACCTTC.

This sequence joins TRBV19 and TRBJ1-6; no reliable D call. CDR3 length: 12 amino acids. V was trimmed by 5 bases and J by 9 bases, leaving 8 bases between them. Germline values: CDR1 LNHDA, CDR2 SQIVND (reference sequence). This CDR3 is CASSSSGSPLHF. In DNA, the CDR3 is TGTGCCAGTAGTTCGAGCGGTTCACCCCTCCACTTT.